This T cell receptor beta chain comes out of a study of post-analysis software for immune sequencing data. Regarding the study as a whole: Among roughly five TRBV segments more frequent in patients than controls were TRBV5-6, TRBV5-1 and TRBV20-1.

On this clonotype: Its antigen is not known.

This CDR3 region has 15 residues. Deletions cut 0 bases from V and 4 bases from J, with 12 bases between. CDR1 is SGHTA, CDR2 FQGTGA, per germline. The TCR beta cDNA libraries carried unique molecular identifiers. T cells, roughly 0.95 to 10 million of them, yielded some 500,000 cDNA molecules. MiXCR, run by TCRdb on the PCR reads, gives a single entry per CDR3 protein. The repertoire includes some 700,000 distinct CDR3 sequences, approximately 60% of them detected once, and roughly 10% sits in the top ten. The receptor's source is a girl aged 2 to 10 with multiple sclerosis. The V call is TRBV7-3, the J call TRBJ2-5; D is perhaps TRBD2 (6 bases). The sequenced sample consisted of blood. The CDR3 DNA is TGTGCCAGCAGCTTAACCAGCGGGCACGGAGAGACCCAGTACTTC. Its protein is CASSLTSGHGETQYF.